A single sample is the source of the 26 T cell receptor beta chains below, sequenced in a study of T cells in Graves' hyperthyroidism and ophthalmopathy (dated by TCRdb to about 2019). Libraries were made using multiplex PCR. Sequencing relied on an Illumina HiSeq 2000. The TCR beta CDR3 regions were amplified from the RNA transcripts. A first-round RT-PCR of the TCR CDR3 used the HTBI primer set with the Qiagen OneStep RT-PCR kit. TCRdb trimmed public reads at Q25 via fastp, called clones via MiXCR and kept in-frame beta chains. Under each unique CDR3 protein, matching rows form one entry showing the most common genes and DNA. Counted in this sample were 500,000 to 650,000 distinct CDR3 sequences; 35% to 50% of them appeared once. The top ten hold about 43% of the sample. Source material: peripheral blood or thyroid tissue (not recorded which). All receptors derive from an adult woman with Graves' disease, either hyperthyroidism or ophthalmopathy (not recorded which).

The V call is TRBV7-9, the J call TRBJ2-2, with 11 bases fitting TRBD2. Per the germline V gene, CDR1 is SEHNR and CDR2 is FQNEAQ (reference sequence). This CDR3 comprises 17 residues. With V trimmed by 3 bases and J by 0 bases, 3 bases remained unmatched. The CDR3 loop is CASSFLAGGTNTGELFF. CDR3 sequence (DNA): TGTGCCAGCAGCTTTCTAGCGGGAGGAACGAACACCGGGGAGCTGTTTTTT.

This clonotype was observed many times. The V and J genes are TRBV2 and TRBJ2-1; D not certain. Germline CDR1 SNHLY, CDR2 FYNNEI. This CDR3 is 13 amino acids long. V dropped 7 bases and J dropped 10 bases, with 17 bases sitting between them. As DNA, the CDR3 is TGTGCCAGCAAAACCCCCGTAGCACGCGAGCAGTTCTTC. Translating it yields CASKTPVAREQFF.

V and J are TRBV2 and TRBJ1-1; tentatively, D is TRBD1 (6 bases). The CDR3 extends over 18 amino acids. Deletions cut 6 bases from V and 0 bases from J, with 23 bases between. Germline CDR1 reads SNHLY; CDR2 reads FYNNEI. The CDR3 region has the DNA TGTGCCAGCAGCCAAGATAGGAGGGACAAATACATGAACACTGAAGCTTTCTTT. Translating it yields CASSQDRRDKYMNTEAFF. Using reference TRBV2 and TRBJ1-1 for the parts outside the CDR3, the full variable domain is EPEVTQTPSHQVTQMGQEVILRCVPISNHLYFYWYRQILGQKVEFLVSFYNNEISEKSEIFDDQFSVERPDGSNFTLKIRSTKLEDSAMYFCASSQDRRDKYMNTEAFFGQGTRLTVV.

CDR3 region: CASSYRDGNEKLFF. The CDR3 coding sequence is TGTGCCAGCAGTTACCGGGACGGTAATGAAAAACTGTTTTTT. V gene TRBV12-3 or TRBV12-4 combines with J gene TRBJ1-4; D possibly corresponds to TRBD1 (5 bases). Trimming took 4 bases from V and 4 from J, leaving 10 bases between them. The length of the CDR3 is 14 residues.

The CDR3 sequence: CASSIVGRSEAFF. Written as DNA, the CDR3 is TGTGCCAGTAGTATAGTGGGGCGTAGTGAAGCTTTCTTT. The chain recombines TRBV19 with TRBJ1-1, with D perhaps TRBD1 (5 bases). The CDR3 length is 13 residues. Between the trimmed V and J ends, which lost 1 base and 7 bases, there was a span of 10 bases. The germline V gene has CDR1 LNHDA and CDR2 SQIVND (reference sequence).

This clonotype was counted at least ten times. CDR3 in amino acids: CASSSQDTEAFF. DNA of the CDR3: TGTGCCAGCAGCTCACAGGACACTGAAGCTTTCTTT. The V gene is TRBV7-2, the J gene TRBJ1-1, with D perhaps TRBD1 (5 bases). Trimming pared 4 bases from V and 3 bases from J, leaving 6 bases between. Germline-derived CDR1 and CDR2 are SGHTA and FQGNSA. The CDR3 consists of 12 residues.

V and J are TRBV25-1 and TRBJ2-5; tentative D call: TRBD2 (6 bases). The CDR3 contains 15 residues. Germline CDR1 and CDR2: MGHDK and SYGVNS. The V gene lost 5 bases and the J gene lost 3 bases, with 16 bases spanning the gap. The DNA of the CDR3 is TGTGCCAGCAGTCGGGGGACGGTGAACGAAGAGACCCAGTACTTC. Translated, it gives CASSRGTVNEETQYF.

V and J are TRBV6-1 and TRBJ2-5; D is ambiguous. CDR3 size: 14 residues. The germline gives CDR1 MNHNS, CDR2 SASEGT. V was cut by 2 bases and J by 2 bases, with 9 bases left in between. The CDR3 is CASSEIHTQETQYF. CDR3 DNA sequence: TGTGCCAGCAGTGAAATCCACACTCAAGAGACCCAGTACTTC.

The chain employs TRBV29-1 and TRBJ1-1, with a weak D call TRBD1 (6 bases). CDR1 and CDR2 (germline): SQVTM, ANQGSEA. CDR3 length: 12 amino acids. Trimming removed 3 bases from V and 4 bases from J, with 9 bases in between. CDR3 region: CSVDRGVTEAFF. The CDR3 DNA follows: TGCAGCGTTGACAGGGGAGTCACTGAAGCTTTCTTT.

This rearrangement joins TRBV10-3 to TRBJ2-7, with a possible D match to TRBD1 (5 bases). This CDR3 comprises 14 residues. Trimming cost V 4 bases and J 5 bases, with 15 bases left between them. Per germline, CDR1 ENHRY and CDR2 SYGVKD. CDR3 protein: CAISGQGQGNEQYF. The CDR3 DNA follows: TGTGCCATCAGTGGTCAAGGGCAGGGTAACGAGCAGTACTTC.

The chain carries TRBV7-3 and TRBJ1-6; no firm D call. The CDR3 runs 15 residues. CDR1 is SGHTA, CDR2 FQGTGA, per germline. Trimming took 5 bases from V and 0 from J, leaving 8 bases between them. CDR3 in amino acids: CASSLQSSYNSPLHF. CDR3 DNA: TGTGCCAGCAGCCTACAGAGCTCCTATAATTCACCCCTCCACTTT.

This clonotype has a handful of counts. The chain uses TRBV29-1 and TRBJ2-1, with a tentative D call TRBD1 (6 bases). CDR3 length equals 13 residues. V shed 4 bases and J shed 4 bases, with 11 bases lying between them. Germline V lookup: CDR1 SQVTM, CDR2 ANQGSEA. The CDR3 DNA reads TGCAGCGTTGTAGGACAGTTATACAATGAGCAGTTCTTC. Its translation: CSVVGQLYNEQFF.

This clonotype was counted ten times or more. In DNA form, the CDR3 reads TGTGCCAGCAGCGCGGCGACAGGGCCCTACGAGCAGTACTTC. Its protein product is CASSAATGPYEQYF. The J gene is TRBJ2-7, the V gene TRBV7-2, with TRBD1 identical over 7 bases. Germline loops: CDR1 SGHTA, CDR2 FQGNSA. The length of the CDR3 is 14 residues. The junction had 6 bases not matched to a gene; V was cut back by 5 bases and J by 2 bases. The entire variable domain, with the rest obtained from reference TRBV7-2 and TRBJ2-7, is as follows: GAGVSQSPSNKVTEKGKDVELRCDPISGHTALYWYRQSLGQGLEFLIYFQGNSAPDKSGLPSDRFSAERTGGSVSTLTIQRTQQEDSAVYLCASSAATGPYEQYFGPGTRLTVT.

This clonotype came up a few times. The chain recombines TRBV7-2 with TRBJ1-2; TRBD1 aligns across 8 bases. Germline CDR1 reads SGHTA; CDR2 reads FQGNSA. The CDR3 length is 15 residues. Trimming removed 4 bases from V and 4 bases from J; junction bases left unmatched: 8. CDR3 sequence reads: CASSSRQGSIYGYTF. The CDR3, as DNA: TGTGCCAGCAGCTCCCGACAGGGGTCTATCTATGGCTACACCTTC.

The table lists this clonotype with a few counts. This chain links TRBV19 with TRBJ1-5, with a tentative D call TRBD1 (5 bases). V lost 7 bases and J 4 bases, leaving 11 bases between the germline ends. Germline V gene data show CDR1 as LNHDA and CDR2 as SQIVND (reference sequence). This CDR3 comprises 13 residues. For the CDR3, the DNA is TGTGCCAGTAAGGGACCAGGGAATCAGCCCCAGCATTTT. As protein: CASKGPGNQPQHF.

This clonotype was observed once. An end of the junction differs from the germline gene, which may be a read error. The rearrangement uses TRBV2 and TRBJ1-4; D gene ambiguous. In germline, CDR1 is SNHLY, CDR2 FYNNEI. CDR3 size: 16 residues. CDR3 in DNA: TGCGCCAGCAGCTTGGACCCCTTTGCAACTAATGAAAAACTGTTTTTT. Protein: CASSLDPFATNEKLFF.

The genes are TRBV28 and TRBJ1-1, with 8 bases identical to TRBD1. V shed 9 bases, J shed 6 bases, and the junction held 9 bases outside the gene matches. Germline CDR1 MDHEN, CDR2 SYDVKM. The CDR3 consists of 13 residues. The CDR3 loop reads CASGQGISAEAFF. CDR3 nucleotides: TGTGCCAGTGGACAGGGAATAAGTGCTGAAGCTTTCTTT.

The rearrangement uses TRBV12-3 or TRBV12-4 and TRBJ1-5; D ambiguous. V was pared by 2 bases and J by 5 bases, with 10 bases between. The length of the CDR3 is 14 residues. The CDR3 reads CASSLSATYQPQHF. The DNA for the CDR3 is TGTGCCAGCAGTTTATCGGCAACTTATCAGCCCCAGCATTTT.

This clonotype came up many times. The chain links TRBV29-1 to TRBJ1-1; D gene uncertain. CDR1 and CDR2 from the germline V gene are SQVTM and ANQGSEA. The CDR3 spans 13 residues. Trimming shortened V by 4 bases and J by 0 bases, and 9 bases separated the two germline ends. The DNA of the CDR3 is TGCAGCGTTGTAGTACAGTTGAACACTGAAGCTTTCTTT. Translation gives CSVVVQLNTEAFF.

This clonotype was seen repeatedly, ten times or more. The chain recombines TRBV4-1 with TRBJ1-1, with a tentative D call TRBD1 (5 bases). Per germline, CDR1 MGHRA and CDR2 YSYEKL. Trimming stripped 4 bases from V and 1 base from J, with 10 bases between. The CDR3 loop spans 14 amino acids. The CDR3 loop reads CASSRPRANTEAFF. CDR3 bases: TGCGCCAGCAGCCGCCCCAGGGCGAACACTGAAGCTTTCTTT.

This clonotype showed up many times. The chain uses TRBV4-1 and TRBJ1-6; D unresolved. V was trimmed by 0 bases and J by 10 bases, leaving 13 bases between them. Germline V gene sequence: CDR1 MGHRA, CDR2 YSYEKL. The CDR3 runs 15 residues. CDR3 DNA: TGCGCCAGCAGCCAAGATCCCCCATTCAAGTCACCCCTCCACTTT. It codes for CASSQDPPFKSPLHF.

The V and J genes are TRBV9 and TRBJ1-5; D unresolved. This CDR3 is 15 amino acids long. Trimming stripped 2 bases from V and 0 bases from J, with 9 bases between. Germline values: CDR1 SGDLS, CDR2 YYNGEE. The CDR3 reads CASSVSSNSNQPQHF. CDR3 DNA: TGTGCCAGCAGCGTTTCCAGCAATAGCAATCAGCCCCAGCATTTT.

This clonotype showed up many times. The chain recombines TRBV5-1 with TRBJ2-2; TRBD1 matches 9 bases. CDR3 length equals 15 residues. The germline CDR1 and CDR2 sequences are SGHRS and YFSETQ. V lost 4 bases to trimming and J lost 6 bases; unmatched junction nucleotides: 7. CDR3 DNA sequence: TGCGCCAGCAGCCCCCAGGACAGGGGATCCGGGGAGCTGTTTTTT. Translation gives CASSPQDRGSGELFF.

The chain uses TRBV7-9 and TRBJ1-5; D ambiguous. The V gene's germline CDR1 is SEHNR and CDR2 FQNEAQ (reference sequence). The germline V and J ends were trimmed by 4 bases and 4 bases, with 8 bases remaining between them. The CDR3 length is 13 residues. In nucleotides, the CDR3 is TGTGCCAGCAGCTCCACAGTGAATCAGCCCCAGCATTTT. It translates to CASSSTVNQPQHF.

This clonotype was found a few times. The chain has TRBV9 and TRBJ1-1, with D tentatively TRBD1 (6 bases). This CDR3 contains 15 residues. Germline V gene sequence: CDR1 SGDLS, CDR2 YYNGEE. The V end was cut by 5 bases, the J end by 4 bases, with 18 bases between. DNA for the CDR3: TGTGCCAGCAGGATAGGACCAGGGGAGGGCACTGAAGCTTTCTTT. Translation: CASRIGPGEGTEAFF.

The chain couples TRBV7-6 to TRBJ1-2, with D tentatively TRBD1 (6 bases). Trimming removed 1 base from V and 10 bases from J, with 10 bases in between. CDR3 size: 12 residues. CDR1 and CDR2 from the germline V gene are SGHVS and FNYEAQ. CDR3 sequence reads: CASSLGTVYYTF. CDR3 DNA: TGTGCCAGCAGCTTAGGGACAGTGTACTACACCTTC.